The 11 T cell receptor beta chains in this list originate from one sample, sequenced in a study of CD8+CD57+ T cells in acquired aplastic anemia (dated 2018 in TCRdb). The patients picked for sequencing were ones in whom flow cytometry had shown an expansion of CD8+CD57+ cells. Sequencer: Illumina HiSeq 2000. Profiling of TCR beta VDJ combinations and CDR3 sequences used genomic DNA as the template. TCRdb took the public reads, trimmed them with fastp at Q25, ran MiXCR for clone calling and kept in-frame beta chains. Rows with a matching CDR3 protein are joined into one entry that keeps the most common DNA and genes. The sample profile shows roughly 160,000 distinct CDR3 sequences; 40% to 50% of them were found once. The ten largest clones represent less than 3% of the sample. The material sequenced was sorted CD4+, CD8+, or CD8+CD57+ T cells (not recorded which) from PBMCs. The source is a human donor with aplastic anemia.

This chain uses TRBV5-1 with TRBJ2-7; no reliable D call. This CDR3 has 15 residues. In germline, CDR1 is SGHRS, CDR2 YFSETQ. V lost 2 bases to trimming and J lost 3 bases, with 15 bases between them. CDR3 sequence (DNA): TGCGCCAGCAGCTTCCGAGGAATGGATAACTACGAGCAGTACTTC. It specifies CASSFRGMDNYEQYF. Supplemented by reference TRBV5-1 and TRBJ2-7, the full variable domain reads KAGVTQTPRYLIKTRGQQVTLSCSPISGHRSVSWYQQTPGQGLQFLFEYFSETQRNKGNFPGRFSGRQFSNSRSEMNVSTLELGDSALYLCASSFRGMDNYEQYFGPGTRLTVT.

This clonotype was recorded many times. The V call is TRBV7-9, the J call TRBJ1-4; D is unresolved. The CDR3 extends over 12 amino acids. With 10 bases removed from V and 0 bases from J, the gap between germline ends came to 6 bases. CDR1 and CDR2 (germline): SEHNR, FQNEAQ (reference sequence). CDR3 in DNA: TGTGCCACCACCTCAACTAATGAAAAACTGTTTTTT. Translation: CATTSTNEKLFF.

A word on this clonotype: Here the CDR3 omits its conserved ending phenylalanine or tryptophan, so a read error is the likely source. V usage is TRBV7-3 and J usage is TRBJ2-7; 7 bases are a match to TRBD1. The CDR3 is made up of 14 amino acids. CDR1 is SGHTA and CDR2 is FQGTGA in the germline V gene. CDR3 loop: CASILTRTGNEQYS. The DNA of the CDR3 is TGTGCCAGCATCTTAACCAGGACAGGCAACGAGCAGTACTCC.

J is TRBJ1-1 and V is TRBV2; D perhaps matches TRBD1 (6 bases). The CDR3 runs to 18 residues. CDR1 is SNHLY and CDR2 is FYNNEI in the germline V gene. Trimming shortened V by 5 bases and J by 1 base, and 23 bases separated the two germline ends. CDR3 protein: CASSLFARYDRPNTEAFF. The DNA for the CDR3 is TGTGCCAGCAGTTTATTCGCTAGATATGACAGGCCGAACACTGAAGCTTTCTTT.

The chain has TRBV25-1 and TRBJ1-3; D is unclear. This CDR3 is 16 amino acids long. CDR1 and CDR2 (germline): MGHDK, SYGVNS. V shed 6 bases and J shed 4 bases, with 19 bases lying between them. The CDR3 DNA reads as TGTGCCAGCAGGGAAGGAAAGGGAAACTCCGGAAACACCATATATTTT. This translates into CASREGKGNSGNTIYF.

This clonotype has a count of ten or more. This sequence joins TRBV5-4 and TRBJ2-3; D gene ambiguous. Trimming took 4 bases from V and 4 from J, leaving 10 bases between them. The length of the CDR3 is 13 residues. Looked up from germline, CDR1 is SGHNT and CDR2 is YYREEE (reference sequence). The CDR3 loop is CASSTRQADTQYF. As DNA, the CDR3 is TGTGCCAGCAGCACGAGACAAGCAGATACGCAGTATTTT.

The chain couples TRBV25-1 to TRBJ2-1; 8 positions agree with TRBD2. V was clipped by 9 bases and J by 8 bases; unmatched bases: 9. The CDR3 is made up of 13 amino acids. CDR1 and CDR2 (germline): MGHDK, SYGVNS. The CDR3 region is CARTRVAGHEQFF. CDR3 DNA: TGTGCCAGGACCCGGGTAGCGGGGCATGAGCAGTTCTTC.

Turning to this clonotype: One base away lies a much larger clone, so this may be a sequencing read error. The V gene is TRBV24-1, the J gene TRBJ1-2; tentative D call: TRBD1 (5 bases). The V end was cut by 3 bases, the J end by 4 bases, with 14 bases between. CDR1 is KGHDR, CDR2 SFDVKD, per germline. The CDR3 sequence is 15 residues long. CDR3 in DNA: TGTGCCACCAGTGATACAAGGGGCGGTGGCTATGGCTACACCTTC. Its translation is CATSDTRGGGYGYTF.

This clonotype has a handful of counts. The genes are TRBV19 and TRBJ2-7; D is tentatively TRBD1 or TRBD2 (5 bases each). Trimming stripped 5 bases from V and 4 bases from J, with 18 bases between. Germline-derived CDR1 and CDR2 are LNHDA and SQIVND (reference sequence). The CDR3 covers 15 residues. The CDR3 loop reads CASSRYRDLSYEQYF. CDR3 bases: TGTGCCAGTAGTCGTTACCGGGACCTGTCATACGAGCAGTACTTC.

The chain recombines TRBV13 with TRBJ1-1; unclear D gene. The CDR3 consists of 16 residues. Trimming took 5 bases from V and 1 from J, leaving 17 bases between them. The V gene's germline CDR1 is PRHDT and CDR2 FYEKMQ (reference sequence). CDR3 sequence (DNA): TGTGCCAGCAGCCACAACAGTATCCGGACGAACACTGAAGCTTTCTTT. Residues: CASSHNSIRTNTEAFF. The complete variable domain, with remaining parts taken from reference TRBV13 and TRBJ1-1, reads AAGVIQSPRHLIKEKRETATLKCYPIPRHDTVYWYQQGPGQDPQFLISFYEKMQSDKGSIPDRFSAQQFSDYHSELNMSSLELGDSALYFCASSHNSIRTNTEAFFGQGTRLTVV.

The table lists this clonotype with many counts. The chain employs TRBV20-1 and TRBJ2-5; 8 nucleotides agree with TRBD2. There are 22 residues in the CDR3. CDR1 DFQATT and CDR2 SNEGSKA come from the germline V gene (reference sequence). Germline trimming cut 2 bases from V and 4 bases from J; bases unmatched to any gene: 30. CDR3 residues: CSARSELAELGGAPGMGETQYF. Written as DNA, the CDR3 is TGCAGTGCTAGATCTGAACTAGCGGAATTAGGGGGAGCCCCAGGGATGGGAGAGACCCAGTACTTC.